This T cell receptor beta chain originates from a study of CD8 T cells in ankylosing spondylitis. This clonotype was counted many times. What it binds is not known. The V and J ends lost 0 bases and 2 bases respectively, with 4 bases between them. Germline lookup yields CDR1 DFQATT and CDR2 SNEGSKA (reference sequence). The CDR3 length is 12 residues. Study results and caveats: A TCR beta motif of roughly 8 highly homologous variants appeared characteristic of ankylosing spondylitis blood. Clones linked to disease, bearing a CD8+ phenotype, were relatively rare in peripheral blood.

TCRdb analysed the 5' RACE reads with MiXCR anew, one entry per CDR3 protein. The profile shows roughly 700,000 distinct CDR3 sequences, 15% to 20% of them singletons. The TCR comes from a male donor with ankylosing spondylitis. The chain links TRBV20-1 to TRBJ1-1; D not resolved. Sequenced material: blood, either unsorted or a sorted T cell fraction (not recorded which). Here the CDR3 reads CSAREGNTEAFF. The CDR3 nucleotides read TGCAGTGCTAGAGAGGGTAACACTGAAGCTTTCTTT.